This T cell receptor beta chain comes out of a study of control samples from healthy donors and cancer patients. TCRdb's table, derived via immunoSEQ multiplex PCR, lists solely in-frame clones and lacks some. The sample includes some 120,000 clones, less than 95% of them seen just once. The TCR originated in a man aged 18 to 30 in good health. The sample taken for sequencing was blood.

The CDR3 coding sequence is TGTGCCAGTAGCTTAGGGAGACAGGGGGACGGTGAAGCTTTCTTT. Translation: CASSLGRQGDGEAFF. The rearrangement joins TRBV19 to TRBJ1-1; TRBD1 aligns across 9 bases. With V trimmed by 6 bases and J by 7 bases, 12 bases remained unmatched. CDR3 size: 15 residues. In germline, CDR1 is LNHDA, CDR2 SQIVND (reference sequence). Drawing the rest from reference TRBV19 and TRBJ1-1, the complete variable domain is DGGITQSPKYLFRKEGQNVTLSCEQNLNHDAMYWYRQDPGQGLRLIYYSQIVNDFQKGDIAEGYSVSREKKESFPLTVTSAQKNPTAFYLCASSLGRQGDGEAFFGQGTRLTVV.